These 20 T cell receptor beta chains share one sample of origin, sequenced in a study of PD-L1 blockade in urothelial cancer listed by TCRdb under 2017. Preparation of the library involved the immunoSEQ multiplex PCR assay. The immuneACCESS repertoire file appears here via TCRdb, limited to in-frame rearrangements. These files lack a portion of the clones; in checked studies, under half of the deficit traces to unresolved V genes, and the cause of the others is not known. In this sample the table shows tens of thousands of clones, roughly 81% of which occur a single time. The top ten hold around 5.7% of the sample. The time point label here, explained by the study, means: pretreatment peripheral blood. Specimen: PBMCs, collected around atezolizumab (anti-PD-L1) treatment. These receptors were taken from an older man with urothelial cancer.

The CDR3 loop reads CASSAGHKEQYF. CDR3 coding DNA: TGCGCCAGCAGTGCGGGACATAAAGAGCAGTACTTC. The V gene is TRBV10-1, the J gene TRBJ2-7, with a weak D call TRBD1 (6 bases). Deletions cut 4 bases from V and 7 bases from J, with 11 bases between. The CDR3 runs to 12 residues. CDR1 and CDR2 (germline): WNHNN, SYGVQD (reference sequence).

A single count supports this clone. V and J are TRBV4-1 and TRBJ1-1; no reliable D call. The CDR3 extends over 15 amino acids. Trimming took 0 bases from V and 1 from J, leaving 9 bases between them. CDR1 MGHRA and CDR2 YSYEKL come from the germline V gene. The chain's CDR3 is CASSQDFVPNTEAFF. The CDR3 DNA sequence: TGCGCCAGCAGCCAAGATTTCGTCCCGAACACTGAAGCTTTCTTT.

The CDR3 loop is CASSLGVAQRYNEQFF. CDR3 in DNA: TGTGCCAGCAGCTTAGGCGTAGCCCAGAGGTACAATGAGCAGTTCTTC. The rearrangement joins TRBV11-3 to TRBJ2-1; D is undetermined. This CDR3 comprises 16 residues. Germline V gene data show CDR1 as SGHNT and CDR2 as YENEEA. Trimming stripped 1 base from V and 4 bases from J, with 14 bases between.

This rearrangement joins TRBV7-9 to TRBJ2-1; 8 bases are a match to TRBD2. Germline lookup yields CDR1 SEHNR and CDR2 FQNEAQ (reference sequence). The CDR3 is 14 amino acids. V trimming: 5 bases; J trimming: 8 bases; junction bases outside the gene matches: 8. The CDR3 region has the DNA TGTGCCAGCAGCCCCCGGACTAGCAGGGATGAGCAGTTCTTC. It codes for CASSPRTSRDEQFF.

This clone was recorded once. This chain links TRBV27 with TRBJ2-3; D perhaps matches TRBD2 (5 bases). Trimming removed 8 bases at V and 4 bases at J, with 13 bases between. In germline, CDR1 is MNHEY, CDR2 SMNVEV (reference sequence). CDR3 length equals 13 residues. CDR3 DNA: TGTGCCAGCTCCCTGAGGGTTTCAGATACGCAGTATTTT. It translates to CASSLRVSDTQYF.

This chain links TRBV6-1 with TRBJ2-5, with D perhaps TRBD1 (6 bases). CDR3 length equals 14 residues. CDR1 and CDR2 from the germline V gene are MNHNS and SASEGT. The germline V and J ends were trimmed by 6 bases and 5 bases, with 16 bases remaining between them. The CDR3 loop reads CASSPTGYAETQYF. In DNA form, the CDR3 reads TGTGCCAGCAGCCCCACAGGGTACGCGGAGACCCAGTACTTC.

This chain connects TRBV7-3 to TRBJ2-2; D remains ambiguous. There are 14 residues in the CDR3. Looked up from germline, CDR1 is SGHTA and CDR2 is FQGTGA. Trimming left V 7 bases short and J 0 bases short, with 9 bases between. CDR3 sequence (DNA): TGTGCCAGCATGGCGGATACGAACACCGGGGAGCTGTTTTTT. It is translated as CASMADTNTGELFF.

This rearrangement joins TRBV7-3 to TRBJ2-7, with 10 bases that match TRBD2. Trimming removed 6 bases from V and 5 bases from J; junction bases left unmatched: 7. CDR1 is SGHTA, CDR2 FQGTGA, per germline. The CDR3 loop spans 14 amino acids. The CDR3 region is CASSLSGGANEQYF. For the CDR3, the DNA is TGTGCCAGCAGTCTAAGCGGGGGGGCCAACGAGCAGTACTTC.

The chain is built from TRBV7-8 and TRBJ1-4, with a weak D call TRBD1 (6 bases). Deletions cut 5 bases from V and 7 bases from J, with 17 bases between. Germline CDR1 reads SGHVS; CDR2 reads FQNEAQ. The CDR3 runs to 15 residues. The CDR3 is CASSPRGGAGEKLFF. CDR3 nucleotides: TGTGCCAGCAGCCCGCGGGGGGGCGCGGGTGAAAAACTGTTTTTT.

This sequence joins TRBV25-1 and TRBJ2-2; possible D gene TRBD1, 5 bases. The CDR3 is 14 residues long. V shed 4 bases and J shed 2 bases, with 8 bases lying between them. The V gene's germline CDR1 is MGHDK and CDR2 SYGVNS. CDR3 sequence reads: CASSVTDNTGELFF. CDR3 bases: TGTGCCAGCAGTGTGACAGATAACACCGGGGAGCTGTTTTTT.

This clone was detected a few times. The chain links TRBV19 to TRBJ1-5, with D perhaps TRBD1 (5 bases). V lost 4 bases and J 3 bases, leaving 10 bases between the germline ends. CDR3 length: 14 residues. Germline CDR1 is LNHDA and CDR2 is SQIVND (reference sequence). The CDR3 loop is CASSTAGFNQPQHF. The CDR3 coding sequence is TGTGCCAGTAGTACCGCAGGGTTCAATCAGCCCCAGCATTTT.

V gene TRBV11-3 combines with J gene TRBJ1-1; no clear D gene. Germline CDR1 SGHNT, CDR2 YENEEA. This CDR3 comprises 14 residues. V was trimmed by 6 bases and J by 1 base, leaving 12 bases between them. This CDR3 is CASSRGQANTEAFF. CDR3 bases: TGTGCCAGCAGTCGAGGGCAGGCGAACACTGAAGCTTTCTTT.

This clone was recorded a few times. The V gene is TRBV29-1, the J gene TRBJ1-1; D is unresolved. CDR1 SQVTM and CDR2 ANQGSEA come from the germline V gene. The CDR3 consists of 14 residues. V lost 7 bases, J lost 1 base, and 16 bases lay in between. For the CDR3, the DNA is TGCAGCGCCGAACCCCCAGCGCGGAACACTGAAGCTTTCTTT. Translated: CSAEPPARNTEAFF.

J is TRBJ1-4 and V is TRBV7-3; 7 bases align to TRBD1. The CDR3 extends over 15 amino acids. Looked up from germline, CDR1 is SGHTA and CDR2 is FQGTGA. Trimming took 3 bases from V and 0 from J; bases not matched to a gene: 1. The DNA for the CDR3 is TGTGCCAGCAGCTTGACAGGGTCAACTAATGAAAAACTGTTTTTT. Translation: CASSLTGSTNEKLFF. Filled out from reference TRBV7-3 and TRBJ1-4, the complete variable domain reads GAGVSQTPSNKVTEKGKYVELRCDPISGHTALYWYRQSLGQGPEFLIYFQGTGAADDSGLPNDRFFAVRPEGSVSTLKIQRTERGDSAVYLCASSLTGSTNEKLFFGSGTQLSVL.

V and J are TRBV6-6 and TRBJ2-3; D possibly corresponds to TRBD1 (6 bases). The length of the CDR3 is 13 residues. The V gene's germline CDR1 is MNHNY and CDR2 SVGAGI (reference sequence). Trimming stripped 7 bases from V and 2 bases from J, with 10 bases between. The CDR3 coding sequence is TGTGCCAGCACAAGGGACAACACAGATACGCAGTATTTT. This sequence encodes CASTRDNTDTQYF.

V gene TRBV7-2 combines with J gene TRBJ2-2; TRBD2 matches 11 bases. Germline V gene data show CDR1 as SGHTA and CDR2 as FQGNSA. The length of the CDR3 is 15 residues. V gave up 6 bases and J gave up 5 bases; unmatched junction bases: 5. CDR3 residues: CASRVAGGGTGELFF. The CDR3 DNA sequence: TGTGCCAGCAGAGTAGCGGGGGGGGGAACCGGGGAGCTGTTTTTT. Combining the CDR3 with reference TRBV7-2 and TRBJ2-2 gives the whole variable domain GAGVSQSPSNKVTEKGKDVELRCDPISGHTALYWYRQSLGQGLEFLIYFQGNSAPDKSGLPSDRFSAERTGGSVSTLTIQRTQQEDSAVYLCASRVAGGGTGELFFGEGSRLTVL.

In DNA, the CDR3 is TGTGCCAGCAGCTGGGGACAGGGGGCAAAGTCACCCCTCCACTTT. Translating it yields CASSWGQGAKSPLHF. The chain couples TRBV7-2 to TRBJ1-6; 12 bases agree with TRBD1. The germline CDR1 and CDR2 sequences are SGHTA and FQGNSA. There are 15 residues in the CDR3. V lost 4 bases, J lost 10 bases, and 5 bases stayed unmatched.

The chain couples TRBV7-9 to TRBJ2-3; TRBD1 aligns across 8 bases. Germline V gene sequence: CDR1 SEHNR, CDR2 FQNEAQ (reference sequence). Trimming at V came to 4 bases and at J to 0 bases, leaving 3 bases not matched to a gene. The CDR3 is 15 amino acids. The DNA of the CDR3 is TGTGCCAGCAGCTCTACAGGGGGTAGCACAGATACGCAGTATTTT. As protein: CASSSTGGSTDTQYF.

The chain links TRBV18 to TRBJ2-3, with D possibly TRBD1 on 6 matching bases. The germline V and J ends were trimmed by 6 bases and 5 bases, with 15 bases remaining between them. CDR3 length equals 14 residues. Germline CDR1 is KGHSH and CDR2 is LQKENI. CDR3 sequence (DNA): TGTGCCAGCTCCCGCAACCTACAGGGAGATACGCAGTATTTT. Protein product: CASSRNLQGDTQYF.

Many counts were recorded for this clone. V usage is TRBV2 and J usage is TRBJ2-1; 8 bases are a match to TRBD2. The CDR3 is 13 amino acids. Trimming at V came to 7 bases and at J to 6 bases, leaving 5 bases not matched to a gene. CDR1 SNHLY and CDR2 FYNNEI come from the germline V gene. CDR3 sequence reads: CASTGGVSNEQFF. The CDR3 DNA reads TGTGCCAGCACGGGGGGGGTCTCCAATGAGCAGTTCTTC. The variable domain in full, with the rest retrieved from reference TRBV2 and TRBJ2-1, is EPEVTQTPSHQVTQMGQEVILRCVPISNHLYFYWYRQILGQKVEFLVSFYNNEISEKSEIFDDQFSVERPDGSNFTLKIRSTKLEDSAMYFCASTGGVSNEQFFGPGTRLTVL.